These T cell receptor beta chains were read from a single sample in a study of Ad26.COV2.S vaccination and SARS-CoV-2 variants. Profiled with immunoSEQ multiplex PCR; TCRdb holds only in-frame clones, not every one. The data show 240,000 or so clones, 85% to 90% seen once. This sample comprised peripheral blood, obtained in a trial of Ad26.COV2.S vaccine versus placebo. The source is a person between 18 and 60 years old who received the Ad26.COV2.S COVID-19 vaccine or a placebo. The CDR3 runs from the conserved cysteine through the conserved F or W. The D gene is left open where the match is weak. A row's size may be missing; if present it is once, few, many or a size class.

size,D,V,J,CDR3,DNA
NA,TRBD1,TRBV7-9,TRBJ2-7,CASSLQGADEQYF,TGTGCCAGCAGCTTACAGGGGGCGGATGAGCAGTACTTC
NA,NA,TRBV9,TRBJ2-1,CASSVRPSYNEQFF,TGTGCCAGCAGCGTCCGACCCTCCTACAATGAGCAGTTCTTC
NA,NA,TRBV28,TRBJ2-1,CASSLFTRDKQDGDEQFF,TGTGCCAGCAGTTTATTTACCCGGGACAAACAAGATGGGGATGAGCAGTTCTTC
once,TRBD1,TRBV19,TRBJ2-1,CASKWVAGGYNEQFF,TGTGCCAGTAAGTGGGTCGCAGGGGGTTACAATGAGCAGTTCTTC
NA,NA,TRBV7-2,TRBJ2-7,CASSRWGGYEQYF,TGTGCCAGCAGCCGATGGGGAGGCTACGAGCAGTACTTC
NA,TRBD2,TRBV19,TRBJ2-4,CASRDSGAQNIQYF,TGTGCCAGTAGGGATAGCGGGGCCCAAAACATTCAGTACTTC
few,NA,TRBV11-2,TRBJ1-2,CASSLNGSPLKEYGYTF,TGTGCCAGCAGCTTAAACGGGTCCCCCCTCAAAGAATATGGCTACACCTTC
NA,TRBD1,TRBV6-1,TRBJ2-7,CASSVTGTGSWASYEQYF,TGTGCCAGCAGTGTGACAGGGACAGGGTCATGGGCGTCCTACGAGCAGTACTTC
NA,TRBD2,TRBV6-5,TRBJ2-1,CASRGGTSGYNEQFF,TGTGCCAGCAGAGGGGGGACTAGCGGATACAATGAGCAGTTCTTC
NA,NA,TRBV28,TRBJ1-1,CASSLKAVTEAFF,TGTGCCAGCAGTTTAAAGGCTGTCACTGAAGCTTTCTTT
NA,TRBD2,TRBV5-4,TRBJ2-7,CASSPGLAGDEQYF,TGTGCCAGCAGCCCGGGACTAGCGGGAGACGAGCAGTACTTC
NA,NA,TRBV5-1,TRBJ2-1,CASSPVRTGRAYNEQFF,TGCGCCAGCAGCCCAGTAAGAACAGGGAGGGCTTACAATGAGCAGTTCTTC
NA,NA,TRBV9,TRBJ1-3,CASSVGGTGNTIYF,TGTGCCAGCAGCGTAGGAGGGACCGGAAACACCATATATTTT
NA,TRBD2,TRBV19,TRBJ2-5,CASSPGGTGWNQYF,TGTGCCAGTAGTCCGGGGGGGACCGGATGGAACCAGTACTTC
NA,NA,TRBV6-5,TRBJ1-6,CASSYDRYNSPLHF,TGTGCCAGCAGTTACGACAGATATAATTCACCCCTCCACTTT
NA,NA,TRBV15,TRBJ1-3,CATAQGGSGNTIYF,TGTGCCACCGCCCAAGGCGGCTCTGGAAACACCATATATTTT
NA,NA,TRBV6-5,TRBJ2-1,CASTQGLGPYFF,TGTGCCAGCACACAGGGTTTGGGGCCTTATTTCTTC
few,TRBD2,TRBV9,TRBJ2-1,CASSVGGRTNEQFF,TGTGCCAGCAGCGTAGGCGGGAGAACAAATGAGCAGTTCTTC
NA,NA,TRBV7-8,TRBJ1-5,CASSFSRVGSNQPQHF,TGTGCCAGCAGCTTTTCTCGGGTGGGGAGCAATCAGCCCCAGCATTTT
NA,NA,TRBV5-1,TRBJ2-2,CASSSGQRDTGELFF,TGCGCCAGCAGCTCTGGACAGCGGGACACCGGGGAGCTGTTTTTT
NA,TRBD2,TRBV19,TRBJ2-3,CASSIRAGTSGGLGTQYF,TGTGCCAGTAGTATACGGGCCGGGACTAGCGGGGGCCTAGGTACGCAGTATTTT
NA,NA,TRBV3-1/TRBV3-2,TRBJ2-7,CASTATPGSSYEQYF,TGTGCCAGCACCGCAACCCCAGGGTCTTCCTACGAGCAGTACTTC
NA,TRBD1,TRBV4-3,TRBJ1-3,CASSQASTGGIGNTIYF,TGCGCCAGCAGCCAAGCCTCAACAGGGGGTATCGGAAACACCATATATTTT
once,TRBD1,TRBV24-1,TRBJ1-2,CATSDPQVGQGNYGYTF,TGTGCCACCAGTGATCCTCAAGTGGGACAGGGGAACTATGGCTACACCTTC
NA,TRBD2,TRBV27,TRBJ2-7,CASSSSGLGYEQYF,TGTGCCAGCAGTTCGTCGGGACTAGGCTACGAGCAGTACTTC
once,NA,TRBV5-1,TRBJ1-6,CASSLGIGQAGNSPLHF,TGCGCCAGCAGCTTGGGAATCGGCCAGGCGGGAAATTCACCCCTCCACTTT
NA,NA,TRBV11-2,TRBJ2-2,CASSHHRGGNTGELFF,TGTGCCAGCAGCCACCACAGGGGGGGGAACACCGGGGAGCTGTTTTTT
NA,NA,TRBV10-3,TRBJ2-1,CAISESILAANYNEQFF,TGTGCCATCAGTGAGTCGATACTAGCTGCGAACTACAATGAGCAGTTCTTC
NA,TRBD1,TRBV7-8,TRBJ2-3,CASSFRQGTLTDTQYF,TGTGCCAGCAGCTTTAGACAGGGGACCCTCACAGATACGCAGTATTTT